This T cell receptor beta chain was captured in a study of memory CD4+ T cells and cytomegalovirus serostatus. The sort gate was single viable CD3+CD4+CD8-CD45RO+ cells for memory CD4+ T cells. Assay used: immunoSEQ multiplex PCR; TCRdb lists only in-frame clones, some missing. The data hold about 50,000 clones, with 82% observed a single time. In germline, CDR1 is MGHRA, CDR2 YSYEKL. This CDR3 has 16 amino acids. Note on this clone: One end of the junction fails to match germline, which may point to a read error. Other DNA sequences within the sample encode an identical CDR3.

The J gene is TRBJ1-1, the V gene TRBV4-1; 9 nucleotides agree with TRBD1. The sequencing sample was made of memory CD4+ T cells from blood. This receptor was obtained from an adult in good health and CMV-seronegative. Here the CDR3 DNA reads TGCGCCAGCAGCGATGCTATCGGGACAGGGAGAACTGAGGCTTTCTTT. Translated, it gives CASSDAIGTGRTEAFF.